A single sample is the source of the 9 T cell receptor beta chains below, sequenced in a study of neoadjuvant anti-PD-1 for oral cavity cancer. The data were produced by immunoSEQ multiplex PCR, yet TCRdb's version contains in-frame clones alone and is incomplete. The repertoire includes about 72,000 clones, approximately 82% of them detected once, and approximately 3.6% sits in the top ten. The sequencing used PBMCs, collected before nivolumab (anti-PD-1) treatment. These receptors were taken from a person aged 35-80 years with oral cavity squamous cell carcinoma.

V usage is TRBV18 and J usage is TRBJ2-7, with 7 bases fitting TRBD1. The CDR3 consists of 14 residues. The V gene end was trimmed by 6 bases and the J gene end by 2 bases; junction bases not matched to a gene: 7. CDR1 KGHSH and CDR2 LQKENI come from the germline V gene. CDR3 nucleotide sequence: TGTGCCAGCTCGCCATCACAGGGGCCCTACGAGCAGTACTTC. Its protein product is CASSPSQGPYEQYF.

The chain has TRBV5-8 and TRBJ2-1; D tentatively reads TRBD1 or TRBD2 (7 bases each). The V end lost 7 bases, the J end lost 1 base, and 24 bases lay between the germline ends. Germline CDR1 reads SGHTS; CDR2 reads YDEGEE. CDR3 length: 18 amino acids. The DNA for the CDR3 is TGTGCCAGCGGTTTATTTAGGGGAGGGGGCGAATCCTACAATGAGCAGTTCTTC. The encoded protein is CASGLFRGGGESYNEQFF.

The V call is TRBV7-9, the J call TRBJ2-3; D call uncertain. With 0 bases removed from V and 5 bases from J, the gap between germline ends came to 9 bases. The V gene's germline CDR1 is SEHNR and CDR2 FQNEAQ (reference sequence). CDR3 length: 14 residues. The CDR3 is CASSLAGLIDTQYF. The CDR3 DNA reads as TGTGCCAGCAGCTTAGCGGGCCTCATAGATACGCAGTATTTT.

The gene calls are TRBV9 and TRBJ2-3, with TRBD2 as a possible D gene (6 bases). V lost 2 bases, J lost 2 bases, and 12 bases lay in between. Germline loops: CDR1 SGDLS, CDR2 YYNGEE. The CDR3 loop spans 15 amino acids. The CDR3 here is CASSVVGRTTDTQYF. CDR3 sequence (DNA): TGTGCCAGCAGCGTTGTAGGGAGGACCACAGATACGCAGTATTTT.

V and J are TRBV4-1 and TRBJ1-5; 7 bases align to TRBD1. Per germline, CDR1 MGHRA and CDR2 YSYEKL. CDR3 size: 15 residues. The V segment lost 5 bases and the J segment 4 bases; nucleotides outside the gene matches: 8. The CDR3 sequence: CASSAFRDRNQPQHF. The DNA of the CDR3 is TGCGCCAGCAGCGCCTTCCGGGACAGAAATCAGCCCCAGCATTTT.

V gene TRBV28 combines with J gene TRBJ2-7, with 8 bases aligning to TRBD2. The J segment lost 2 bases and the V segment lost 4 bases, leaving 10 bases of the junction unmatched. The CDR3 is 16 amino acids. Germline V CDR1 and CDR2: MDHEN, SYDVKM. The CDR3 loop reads CASSSPFSGAAYEQYF. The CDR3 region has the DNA TGTGCCAGCAGTTCCCCCTTTAGCGGGGCCGCCTACGAGCAGTACTTC. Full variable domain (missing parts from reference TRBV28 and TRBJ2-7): DVKVTQSSRYLVKRTGEKVFLECVQDMDHENMFWYRQDPGLGLRLIYFSYDVKMKEKGDIPEGYSVSREKKERFSLILESASTNQTSMYLCASSSPFSGAAYEQYFGPGTRLTVT.

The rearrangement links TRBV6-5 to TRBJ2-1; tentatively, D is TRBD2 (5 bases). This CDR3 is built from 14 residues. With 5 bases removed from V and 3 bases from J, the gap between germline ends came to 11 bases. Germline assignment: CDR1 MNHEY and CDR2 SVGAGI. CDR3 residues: CASSISGSYNEQFF. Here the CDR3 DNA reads TGTGCCAGCAGTATAAGCGGAAGCTACAATGAGCAGTTCTTC.

DNA of the CDR3: TGTGCCTGGGGGCCTAGCACTGAAGCTTTCTTT. Its translation: CAWGPSTEAFF. The chain recombines TRBV30 with TRBJ1-1; D unclear. The CDR3 totals 11 residues. The V gene lost 5 bases and the J gene lost 4 bases, with 8 bases spanning the gap. Germline CDR1 is GTSNPN and CDR2 is SVGIG (reference sequence).

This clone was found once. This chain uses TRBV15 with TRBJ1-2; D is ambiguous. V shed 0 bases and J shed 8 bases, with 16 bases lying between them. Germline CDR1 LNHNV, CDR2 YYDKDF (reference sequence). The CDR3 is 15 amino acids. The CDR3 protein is CATSRDRAVVSGYTF. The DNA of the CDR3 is TGTGCCACCAGCAGAGATAGGGCAGTGGTGTCAGGCTACACCTTC.